This entry lists 2 T cell receptor beta chains sequenced from one sample in a study of blood T cell repertoires in COVID-19. Some clones are missing from TCRdb's copy, which holds only in-frame ones; the method was immunoSEQ multiplex PCR. The sample lists a few hundred thousand clones; 86% were seen once. Sequencing was done on a sample of peripheral blood. The source is a man aged 55-75 years with acute or convalescent COVID-19.

This clone came up once. V usage is TRBV27 and J usage is TRBJ2-7; TRBD2 aligns across 9 bases. This CDR3 is 15 amino acids long. Germline V gene data show CDR1 as MNHEY and CDR2 as SMNVEV (reference sequence). The V and J ends lost 5 bases and 7 bases, in that order; junction bases with no gene match: 12. The CDR3: CASSRQREVRGEQYF. The CDR3 coding sequence is TGTGCCAGCAGTCGCCAGCGGGAGGTGCGGGGGGAGCAGTACTTC.

Of note for this clone: One end of the junction is discordant with germline, which a read error may explain. CDR3 sequence (DNA): TGTGCCAGCAGTTTAGAGGGAGGGTCAGGGTATTTT. Protein product: CASSLEGGSGYF. The gene calls are TRBV28 and TRBJ1-5; D might be TRBD1 (5 bases). Germline values: CDR1 MDHEN, CDR2 SYDVKM. CDR3 length: 12 amino acids.